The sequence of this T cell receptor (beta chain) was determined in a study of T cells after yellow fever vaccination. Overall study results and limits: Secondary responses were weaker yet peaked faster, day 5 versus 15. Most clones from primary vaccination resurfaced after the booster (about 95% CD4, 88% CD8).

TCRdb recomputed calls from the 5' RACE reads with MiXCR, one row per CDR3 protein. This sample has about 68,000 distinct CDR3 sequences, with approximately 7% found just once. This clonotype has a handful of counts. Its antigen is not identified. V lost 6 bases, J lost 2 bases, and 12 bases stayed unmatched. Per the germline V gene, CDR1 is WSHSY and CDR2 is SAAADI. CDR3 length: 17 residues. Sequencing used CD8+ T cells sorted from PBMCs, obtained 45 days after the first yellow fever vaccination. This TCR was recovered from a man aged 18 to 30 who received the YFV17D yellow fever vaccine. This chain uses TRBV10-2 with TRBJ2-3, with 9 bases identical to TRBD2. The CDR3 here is CASREKLAGRPTDTQYF. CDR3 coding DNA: TGCGCCAGCAGAGAGAAGCTAGCGGGGAGACCCACAGATACGCAGTATTTT.